This T cell receptor (beta chain) was sequenced in a study of blood T cells in healthy people across ages. Findings and limits, study-wide: Comparison with aged donors showed that long-lived donors had more naive CD4+ cells and higher diversity.

The CDR3 is 13 amino acids. CDR1 and CDR2 (germline): MNHEY, SMNVEV (reference sequence). The authors ran a second PCR of 7 to 11 cycles using a sample-barcoded 5' primer and a J-beta primer mix. TCRdb reanalysed the 5' RACE reads using MiXCR and keeps one entry per CDR3 protein. The table includes over 950,000 distinct CDR3 sequences, 51% detected once. A word on this clonotype: What it recognizes is unknown. One end of the junction fails to match germline, which may point to a read error.

Sequences were obtained from blood. The TCR comes from a woman aged 55-69 years in good health. The genes are TRBV27 and TRBJ2-7; D is perhaps TRBD1 or TRBD2 (5 bases each). CDR3 amino acids: CASRLWDLDKQYF. CDR3 DNA sequence: TGTGCCAGCAGGTTATGGGACCTCGACAAGCAGTACTTC.